These T cell receptor beta chains were read from a single sample in a study of tumor-infiltrating lymphocytes in primary liver carcinoma. Each CDR3 protein gets one entry after TCRdb re-called the multiplex PCR reads with MiXCR. The sample holds 150,000 to 200,000 distinct CDR3 sequences, around four fifths seen once. Sequenced material: tumor tissue from primary liver carcinoma. The receptors derive from a man aged 35 to 55 with primary liver carcinoma and hepatitis B virus infection. CDR3s include the opening cysteine and the closing phenylalanine or tryptophan. The order of the fields is V gene, D gene, J gene, CDR3 DNA, CDR3 protein. A D gene is named only where the DNA matches it firmly.

>TRBV11-3|NA|TRBJ1-1
TGTGCCAGCAGCTTTACCCTGAACACTGAAGCTTTCTTT
CASSFTLNTEAFF
>TRBV7-9|NA|TRBJ2-7
TGTGCCAGCAGTCGGACTGGTGGGAGTTTCTATGAGCAGTACTTC
CASSRTGGSFYEQYF
>TRBV4-1|TRBD2|TRBJ2-5
TGCACCAGCAGCCAAGGCTCGTCTAGCGGGAGAGAGACCCAGTACTTC
CTSSQGSSSGRETQYF
>TRBV7-9|NA|TRBJ2-7
TGTGCCAGCAGCCCCACAGGGGAGGGGGATCAGTACTTC
CASSPTGEGDQYF
>TRBV6-6|NA|TRBJ2-1
TGTGCCAGCAGACCCTGGACGGAGTCCTACAATGAGCAGTTCTTC
CASRPWTESYNEQFF
>TRBV11-2|TRBD1|TRBJ2-6
TGTGGCAGCAACTTGGACAGGGCTGGGGCCAACGTTCTGACTTTC
CGSNLDRAGANVLTF
>TRBV6-1|TRBD1|TRBJ2-1
TGTGCCAGCAGTGGGGACAGGGTGTTTAGCCATGAGCAGTTCTTC
CASSGDRVFSHEQFF
>TRBV10-3|TRBD1|TRBJ2-7
TGTGCCATCCGTCGGGACAGGGGGCTCGAGCACTACTTC
CAIRRDRGLEHYF
>TRBV5-1|NA|TRBJ2-6
TGCCCCAGTAGCAGTGACAGCCCTCAAGCCGGGGCCAACGTCCTGACTTTC
CPSSSDSPQAGANVLTF
>TRBV11-1|NA|TRBJ2-7
TGCACCAGCATCTTAACGGGATCGGGAGAATACGAGCAGTACTTC
CTSILTGSGEYEQYF
>TRBV12-3/TRBV12-4|TRBD2|TRBJ2-7
TGTGCCAGTAGTCTCGGGACTAGGGACGAGCAGTACTTC
CASSLGTRDEQYF
>TRBV29-1|NA|TRBJ2-1
TGCAGCGTTGGACTAACGGGAGTTTCCGATGAGCAGTTTTTC
CSVGLTGVSDEQFF
>TRBV11-1|NA|TRBJ2-2
TGTGCCAGCAACTATACAGGACCTTTCTCTGGGAAGCTGTTTTTT
CASNYTGPFSGKLFF
>TRBV6-2/TRBV6-3|NA|TRBJ2-6
TGTGCCAGCAGTTACGCGGGACTCTCTGGAGCCAACGCTCTGACTTTC
CASSYAGLSGANALTF
>TRBV12-3/TRBV12-4|NA|TRBJ2-5
TGTGCCAGCACTCCAGTCGTGGAGCAGACCCAGTACTTC
CASTPVVEQTQYF
>TRBV29-1|TRBD2|TRBJ2-3
TGCAGAGCGGGAAAGACATATACGCAGTATTTT
CRAGKTYTQYF